These 15 T cell receptor beta chains came from one sample sequenced in a study of T cell changes during pregnancy in multiple sclerosis. The data were produced by immunoSEQ multiplex PCR, yet TCRdb's version contains in-frame clones alone and is incomplete. This sample carries around 100,000 clones, just over 90% of them seen once, and the ten largest clones take just over 0.75%. The sample was peripheral blood, taken in the second trimester of pregnancy. The receptors were gathered from a female donor in good health, enrolled as a control in a pregnancy study.

The chain carries TRBV7-9 and TRBJ2-2; 8 bases are a match to TRBD2. V shed 5 bases, J shed 1 base, and the junction held 6 bases outside the gene matches. CDR1 is SEHNR and CDR2 is FQNEAQ in the germline V gene (reference sequence). CDR3 length: 16 residues. CDR3 loop: CASSTIAGRNTGELFF. CDR3 DNA sequence: TGTGCCAGCAGCACCATAGCGGGGAGGAACACCGGGGAGCTGTTTTTT.

This chain joins TRBV6-5 and TRBJ2-7; D call uncertain. Trimming left V 5 bases short and J 4 bases short, with 9 bases between. Germline lookup yields CDR1 MNHEY and CDR2 SVGAGI. This CDR3 is 12 amino acids long. Here the CDR3 reads CASSPSLYEQYF. The CDR3 DNA sequence: TGTGCCAGCAGTCCCTCACTATACGAGCAGTACTTC.

The genes are TRBV11-2 and TRBJ2-7; tentatively, D is TRBD2 (6 bases). Trimming stripped 5 bases from V and 3 bases from J, with 14 bases between. The CDR3 length is 14 residues. Germline assignment: CDR1 SGHAT and CDR2 FQNNGV. In DNA, the CDR3 is TGTGCCAGCAGCCTCGGGACTGATAACTACGAGCAGTACTTC. Amino acids: CASSLGTDNYEQYF.

V usage is TRBV27 and J usage is TRBJ2-5; D uncertain. The CDR3 consists of 13 residues. V was shortened by 0 bases and J by 7 bases, with 9 bases between the two germline ends. Germline V gene sequence: CDR1 MNHEY, CDR2 SMNVEV (reference sequence). The CDR3 loop reads CASSLSRAGTQYF. In nucleotides, the CDR3 is TGTGCCAGCAGTTTATCTCGCGCTGGGACCCAGTACTTC.

This chain's CDR3 is CASSVERYSYNEQFF. The CDR3 DNA reads TGTGCCAGCAGCGTAGAACGCTACTCCTACAATGAGCAGTTCTTC. The chain is built from TRBV9 and TRBJ2-1; no clear D gene. Trimming shortened V by 0 bases and J by 0 bases, and 7 bases separated the two germline ends. The CDR3 is made up of 15 amino acids. Germline CDR1 reads SGDLS; CDR2 reads YYNGEE.

CDR3 amino acids: CASSQPGLAGGVNEQFF. CDR3 coding DNA: TGTGCCAGCAGCCAGCCGGGACTAGCGGGAGGCGTCAATGAGCAGTTCTTC. The genes are TRBV7-2 and TRBJ2-1; TRBD2 matches 15 bases. V lost 5 bases and J lost 6; bases outside the gene matches: 8. Germline CDR1 reads SGHTA; CDR2 reads FQGNSA. The CDR3 loop spans 17 amino acids.

This clone was recorded only once. V usage is TRBV6-5 and J usage is TRBJ1-5, with TRBD1 identical over 7 bases. The CDR3 spans 15 residues. Germline V gene sequence: CDR1 MNHEY, CDR2 SVGAGI. The J segment lost 3 bases and the V segment lost 6 bases, leaving 8 bases of the junction unmatched. The CDR3 is CASSARGRNNQPQHF. Here the CDR3 DNA reads TGTGCCAGCAGCGCCAGGGGGAGGAACAATCAGCCCCAGCATTTT.

The chain couples TRBV6-1 to TRBJ1-2, with TRBD1 matching over 7 bases. CDR3 length: 13 amino acids. CDR1 is MNHNS and CDR2 is SASEGT in the germline V gene. Losses at the gene ends were 6 bases for V and 4 bases for J; bases not matched to a gene: 5. The CDR3 DNA reads as TGTGCCAGCAGCGGACAGGTAGTCTATGGCTACACCTTC. It is translated as CASSGQVVYGYTF.

This chain joins TRBV27 and TRBJ1-4; D is ambiguous. Trimming removed 7 bases at V and 5 bases at J, with 20 bases between. CDR1 is MNHEY and CDR2 is SMNVEV in the germline V gene (reference sequence). The CDR3 is 16 amino acids. The CDR3 loop is CASTTTRWVENEKLFF. CDR3 coding DNA: TGTGCCAGCACCACAACCCGTTGGGTGGAGAATGAAAAACTGTTTTTT.

This chain joins TRBV7-2 and TRBJ2-2; 8 nucleotides agree with TRBD1. The V segment lost 0 bases and the J segment 6 bases; nucleotides outside the gene matches: 3. Germline V gene lookup returns CDR1 SGHTA and CDR2 FQGNSA. The CDR3 consists of 15 residues. The CDR3 reads CASSLAQGAPGELFF. The CDR3 coding sequence is TGTGCCAGCAGCTTAGCCCAGGGGGCGCCCGGGGAGCTGTTTTTT.

This sequence joins TRBV6-4 and TRBJ1-2, with TRBD1 as a possible D gene (5 bases). With 6 bases removed from V and 7 bases from J, the gap between germline ends came to 9 bases. CDR3 length equals 11 residues. Germline lookup yields CDR1 MRHNA and CDR2 SNTAGT. CDR3 coding DNA: TGTGCCAGCAGGGAGGGGATTGGCTACACCTTC. The encoded protein is CASREGIGYTF.

The J gene is TRBJ1-3, the V gene TRBV12-5, with TRBD1 as a possible D gene (6 bases). This CDR3 contains 14 residues. Germline V CDR1 and CDR2: LGHNT, FRNRAP. Trimming took 6 bases from V and 8 from J, leaving 17 bases between them. The CDR3 nucleotides read TGTGCTAGTGGCCCCGAGGGGGGGCCGGACACCATATATTTT. This encodes CASGPEGGPDTIYF.

The V and J genes are TRBV7-9 and TRBJ1-2, with TRBD1 as a possible D gene (5 bases). The germline gives CDR1 SEHNR, CDR2 FQNEAQ (reference sequence). V lost 5 bases to trimming and J lost 4 bases, with 11 bases between them. This CDR3 contains 13 residues. Here the CDR3 reads CASSLTEVYGYTF. In DNA form, the CDR3 reads TGTGCCAGCAGCCTGACAGAAGTCTATGGCTACACCTTC.

J is TRBJ1-2 and V is TRBV27; D perhaps matches TRBD1 (5 bases). CDR1 and CDR2 from the germline V gene are MNHEY and SMNVEV (reference sequence). The CDR3 totals 14 residues. Deletions cut 0 bases from V and 9 bases from J, with 14 bases between. CDR3 sequence reads: CASSLSAGKGRYTF. The CDR3 region has the DNA TGTGCCAGCAGTTTATCGGCAGGGAAGGGTCGCTACACCTTC.

The chain has TRBV5-1 and TRBJ1-2, with TRBD1 as a possible D gene (5 bases). The germline gives CDR1 SGHRS, CDR2 YFSETQ. This CDR3 has 15 amino acids. Trimming left V 0 bases short and J 3 bases short, with 12 bases between. This chain's CDR3 is CASSLGWGADYGYTF. CDR3 DNA sequence: TGCGCCAGCAGCTTGGGATGGGGCGCCGACTATGGCTACACCTTC.